This T cell receptor (beta chain) stems from a study of cytomegalovirus exposure and HLA in healthy donors. This CDR3 region has 14 residues. After removal of 5 bases from V and 5 bases from J, the junction contained 6 bases not matched to a gene. Germline V gene sequence: CDR1 SGHTA, CDR2 FQGNSA. The PCR was carried out with 60 Vbeta primers and 13 Jbeta primers. Measured with immunoSEQ multiplex PCR; TCRdb has only the in-frame clones, and not every one. The sample holds approximately 100,000 clones, around 80% seen once. Specimen: PBMCs. The chain recombines TRBV7-2 with TRBJ2-3, with 8 positions matching TRBD1. The sequence came from a woman in her thirties or forties in good health and CMV-seronegative. CDR3 DNA: TGTGCCAGCAGCCTCGGACAGGGAGGAGATACGCAGTATTTT. Protein: CASSLGQGGDTQYF.